This entry lists 23 T cell receptor beta chains sequenced from one sample in a study of CD8 T cells in ankylosing spondylitis. TCRdb recomputed calls from the 5' RACE reads with MiXCR, one row per CDR3 protein. The profile covers roughly 280,000 distinct CDR3 sequences, with 15% to 20% appearing a single time and roughly 7.3% taken by the ten largest. The specimen was blood, either unsorted or a sorted T cell fraction (not recorded which). These TCRs come from a male donor with ankylosing spondylitis or in good health (not recorded which).

The chain joins TRBV12-3 or TRBV12-4 to TRBJ2-1; 8 positions agree with TRBD2. The CDR3 is 14 residues long. V gave up 10 bases and J gave up 2 bases; unmatched junction bases: 7. The CDR3 protein is CATGTGGTYNEQFF. In nucleotides, the CDR3 is TGTGCCACCGGTACGGGGGGGACCTACAATGAGCAGTTCTTC.

This chain links TRBV12-5 with TRBJ2-2; tentatively, D is TRBD1 (6 bases). Germline lookup yields CDR1 LGHNT and CDR2 FRNRAP. The CDR3 spans 16 residues. V gave up 0 bases and J gave up 3 bases, with 11 bases separating them. The CDR3 loop reads CASGLVRTGYTGELFF. The DNA of the CDR3 is TGTGCTAGTGGTTTGGTACGCACAGGGTACACCGGGGAGCTGTTTTTT.

As for this clonotype: This sequence may be a read error, since a much larger clone differs from it by one base. The rearrangement joins TRBV6-4 to TRBJ2-3, with TRBD2 as a possible D gene (6 bases). This CDR3 has 15 residues. From germline, CDR1 is MRHNA and CDR2 SNTAGT. CDR3 in amino acids: CTSSDSAGSRDTQYF. CDR3 bases: TGTACCAGCAGTGACTCTGCGGGGTCGAGAGATACGCAGTATTTT.

V usage is TRBV30 and J usage is TRBJ1-6; D not resolved. Trimming left V 4 bases short and J 6 bases short, with 10 bases between. This CDR3 is 13 amino acids long. From germline, CDR1 is GTSNPN and CDR2 SVGIG (reference sequence). The CDR3 nucleotides read TGTGCCTGGACCCCCCAGAGTAATTCACCCCTCCACTTT. It yields the protein CAWTPQSNSPLHF.

This clonotype was counted a few times. The V and J genes are TRBV20-1 and TRBJ2-3; the match to TRBD2 covers 7 bases. Germline V CDR1 and CDR2: DFQATT, SNEGSKA (reference sequence). CDR3 size: 14 residues. CDR3 sequence (DNA): TGCAGCTGGGAAACTAGCGAACCCACAGATACGCAGTATTTT. Translation: CSWETSEPTDTQYF.

The J gene is TRBJ2-1, the V gene TRBV5-1; tentatively, D is TRBD2 (6 bases). V was trimmed by 4 bases and J by 8 bases, leaving 19 bases between them. The CDR3 is 15 amino acids. Germline CDR1 SGHRS, CDR2 YFSETQ. The CDR3, as DNA: TGCGCCAGCAGCGTCCCAGGTCGGGAGAGCTATGAGCAGTTCTTC. Translating gives CASSVPGRESYEQFF.

This clonotype appeared a few times. This rearrangement joins TRBV27 to TRBJ1-2; D unresolved. Trimming pared 4 bases from V and 4 bases from J, leaving 22 bases between. CDR3 length equals 17 residues. The germline CDR1 and CDR2 sequences are MNHEY and SMNVEV (reference sequence). The CDR3 loop is CASSSGLRVVGGYGYTF. CDR3 sequence (DNA): TGTGCCAGCAGTTCAGGACTGCGCGTGGTTGGTGGCTATGGCTACACCTTC.

This chain uses TRBV5-1 with TRBJ2-1, with 13 bases matching TRBD2. The germline V gene has CDR1 SGHRS and CDR2 YFSETQ. The CDR3 consists of 16 residues. The junction had 7 bases not matched to a gene; V was cut back by 4 bases and J by 6 bases. CDR3 DNA: TGCGCCAGCAGCAGCAGGACTAGCGGGGGCGGCAATGAGCAGTTCTTC. Its protein product is CASSSRTSGGGNEQFF. The entire variable domain, with the rest obtained from reference TRBV5-1 and TRBJ2-1, is as follows: KAGVTQTPRYLIKTRGQQVTLSCSPISGHRSVSWYQQTPGQGLQFLFEYFSETQRNKGNFPGRFSGRQFSNSRSEMNVSTLELGDSALYLCASSSRTSGGGNEQFFGPGTRLTVL.

The chain is built from TRBV5-1 and TRBJ1-6, with D hard to call. Germline CDR1 reads SGHRS; CDR2 reads YFSETQ. The CDR3 loop spans 15 amino acids. The V end was cut by 4 bases, the J end by 8 bases, with 16 bases between. CDR3: CASSRIDGAHSPLHF. CDR3 DNA: TGCGCCAGCAGCCGGATTGACGGAGCGCATTCACCCCTCCACTTT.

This chain links TRBV29-1 with TRBJ2-2, with a tentative D call TRBD2 (6 bases). This CDR3 is built from 14 residues. Germline V CDR1 and CDR2: SQVTM, ANQGSEA. V was trimmed by 2 bases and J by 4 bases, leaving 11 bases between them. The CDR3 coding sequence is TGCAGCGTTGAAACGGGAGATCGCACCGGGGAGCTGTTTTTT. Translating it yields CSVETGDRTGELFF.

This clonotype was seen a handful of times. The rearrangement links TRBV4-1 to TRBJ1-3; D unclear. Per the germline V gene, CDR1 is MGHRA and CDR2 is YSYEKL. The CDR3 loop spans 16 amino acids. Trimming shortened V by 0 bases and J by 1 base, and 10 bases separated the two germline ends. DNA for the CDR3: TGCGCCAGCAGCCAAGAGGCCGGTCGTTCTGGAAACACCATATATTTT. It translates to CASSQEAGRSGNTIYF.

There are many counts of this clonotype. The chain couples TRBV7-9 to TRBJ2-7; possibly TRBD1 for D (6 bases). The CDR3 loop spans 13 amino acids. The V gene lost 5 bases and the J gene lost 3 bases, with 11 bases spanning the gap. Germline values: CDR1 SEHNR, CDR2 FQNEAQ (reference sequence). The CDR3 bases are TGTGCCAGCAGCGCCGGACAGTACTACGAGCAGTACGTC. Translated: CASSAGQYYEQYV.

This clonotype was seen many times. The rearrangement links TRBV7-3 to TRBJ2-3; no clear D gene. This CDR3 spans 14 amino acids. Trimming took 6 bases from V and 2 from J, leaving 12 bases between them. CDR1 is SGHTA, CDR2 FQGTGA, per germline. The CDR3 region has the DNA TGTGCCAGCAGTAGGTCAGGTCTCACAGATACGCAGTATTTT. Translated: CASSRSGLTDTQYF.

This clonotype was counted at least ten times. The DNA of the CDR3 is TGCAGTGCTCCAGCTAACACTGAAGCTTTCTTT. This gives the protein CSAPANTEAFF. The chain links TRBV20-1 to TRBJ1-1; no clear D gene. V gave up 5 bases and J gave up 2 bases, with 6 bases separating them. The CDR3 is 11 amino acids. Germline assignment: CDR1 DFQATT and CDR2 SNEGSKA (reference sequence).

This clonotype has only a few counts. The chain recombines TRBV20-1 with TRBJ2-1; TRBD2 might be the D (6 bases). The germline V gene has CDR1 DFQATT and CDR2 SNEGSKA (reference sequence). The length of the CDR3 is 12 residues. Trimming took off 3 bases at V and 9 bases at J, with 12 bases between the two ends. The CDR3 DNA is TGCAGTGCTAGTATTTCGGGAGTTGAGCAGTTCTTC. Translating it yields CSASISGVEQFF.

This chain joins TRBV14 and TRBJ1-1, with a weak D call TRBD1 (5 bases). Trimming removed 3 bases from V and 0 bases from J, with 14 bases in between. CDR3 length equals 16 residues. CDR1 and CDR2 (germline): SGHDN, FVKESK. The CDR3 loop reads CASSQLSGRLNTEAFF. The CDR3 DNA sequence: TGTGCCAGCAGCCAGCTCTCGGGACGCCTGAACACTGAAGCTTTCTTT.

This clonotype was detected many times. The genes are TRBV3-1 and TRBJ2-3; D uncertain. The germline V gene encodes CDR1 LGHDT and CDR2 YNNKEL (reference sequence). V dropped 4 bases and J dropped 4 bases, with 12 bases sitting between them. This CDR3 contains 14 residues. CDR3 in amino acids: CASSPFGRADTQYF. In DNA form, the CDR3 reads TGTGCCAGCAGCCCGTTCGGTAGGGCAGATACGCAGTATTTT.

The sample holds a few counts of this clonotype. The rearrangement uses TRBV12-3 or TRBV12-4 and TRBJ1-3; D unresolved. V was clipped by 6 bases and J by 2 bases, with 11 bases between them. The CDR3 is 14 amino acids. The CDR3 bases are TGTGCCAGCAGATTGACCTCTACTGGAAACACCATATATTTT. It codes for CASRLTSTGNTIYF.

The V and J genes are TRBV9 and TRBJ2-5, with D perhaps given as TRBD1 or TRBD2 (5 bases each). The CDR3 extends over 16 amino acids. V lost 4 bases, J lost 4 bases, and 20 bases lay in between. Germline V CDR1 and CDR2: SGDLS, YYNGEE. DNA for the CDR3: TGTGCCAGCAGCACACAAGAGGGGATAGGTGGAGAGACCCAGTACTTC. Its protein product is CASSTQEGIGGETQYF. Full variable domain (rest looked up from reference TRBV9 and TRBJ2-5): DSGVTQTPKHLITATGQRVTLRCSPRSGDLSVYWYQQSLDQGLQFLIQYYNGEERAKGNILERFSAQQFPDLHSELNLSSLELGDSALYFCASSTQEGIGGETQYFGPGTRLLVL.

This clonotype has a handful of counts. The chain carries TRBV4-2 and TRBJ1-2; TRBD1 matches at 9 bases. This CDR3 region has 19 residues. CDR1 and CDR2 from the germline V gene are LGHNA and YNFKEQ. After removal of 2 bases from V and 0 bases from J, the junction contained 13 bases not matched to a gene. This chain's CDR3 is CASSQMGQGIGKANYGYTF. The CDR3, as DNA: TGTGCCAGCAGCCAAATGGGACAGGGTATAGGGAAAGCTAACTATGGCTACACCTTC.

This clonotype was picked up a small number of times. V usage is TRBV9 and J usage is TRBJ1-3; D remains unclear. The V end was cut by 4 bases, the J end by 4 bases, with 18 bases between. CDR1 SGDLS and CDR2 YYNGEE come from the germline V gene. This CDR3 has 16 amino acids. The DNA of the CDR3 is TGTGCCAGCAGCCCCAGAGGCGTCGAGAGCGGAAACACCATATATTTT. Translation: CASSPRGVESGNTIYF. Looking up the rest from reference TRBV9 and TRBJ1-3 gives the full variable domain: DSGVTQTPKHLITATGQRVTLRCSPRSGDLSVYWYQQSLDQGLQFLIQYYNGEERAKGNILERFSAQQFPDLHSELNLSSLELGDSALYFCASSPRGVESGNTIYFGEGSWLTVV.

This clonotype has only a few counts. The V call is TRBV6-2 or TRBV6-3, the J call TRBJ2-3, with a possible D match to TRBD1 (6 bases). Germline assignment: CDR1 MNHEY and CDR2 SVGEGT. The CDR3 loop spans 13 amino acids. With 8 bases removed from V and 5 bases from J, the gap between germline ends came to 14 bases. CDR3 DNA sequence: TGTGCCAGCCTTCCAGGGGACATAGATACGCAGTATTTT. Amino acids: CASLPGDIDTQYF.

This clonotype was found a few times. This chain connects TRBV3-1 to TRBJ1-6; no clear D gene. Germline CDR1 is LGHDT and CDR2 is YNNKEL (reference sequence). V dropped 5 bases and J dropped 5 bases, with 13 bases sitting between them. This CDR3 has 15 amino acids. This chain's CDR3 is CASSDSHGNNSPLHF. Here the CDR3 DNA reads TGTGCCAGCAGCGACTCCCATGGAAATAATTCACCCCTCCACTTT.